Below, 22 T cell receptor beta chains from the same sample are listed, as sequenced in a study of CD8 T cells in Susac syndrome. Reverse transcription of about 0.5 to 1 ug RNA was performed with random hexamers. TCRdb independently ran MiXCR on the immunoSEQ multiplex PCR reads; one entry per CDR3 protein. Here the sample spans about 210,000 distinct CDR3 sequences, roughly 96% being singletons. The sequencing input was CD4+ T cells from PBMCs. These receptors originate from a human donor with multiple sclerosis.

V is TRBV7-3 and J is TRBJ2-6; 9 nucleotides line up with TRBD1. Germline V gene data show CDR1 as SGHTA and CDR2 as FQGTGA. V dropped 4 bases and J dropped 0; count of bases not matched to a gene: 4. The CDR3 runs 17 residues. The CDR3 loop is CASSSTTGGSGANVLTF. In DNA, the CDR3 is TGTGCCAGCAGCTCAACGACAGGGGGCTCTGGGGCCAACGTCCTGACTTTC. Drawing the rest from reference TRBV7-3 and TRBJ2-6, the complete variable domain is GAGVSQTPSNKVTEKGKYVELRCDPISGHTALYWYRQSLGQGPEFLIYFQGTGAADDSGLPNDRFFAVRPEGSVSTLKIQRTERGDSAVYLCASSSTTGGSGANVLTFGAGSRLTVL.

V gene TRBV7-8 combines with J gene TRBJ2-1; possibly TRBD1 for D (5 bases). Deletions cut 0 bases from V and 0 bases from J, with 12 bases between. CDR3 length equals 17 residues. Germline V gene sequence: CDR1 SGHVS, CDR2 FQNEAQ. CDR3 DNA: TGTGCCAGCAGCTTAGCGCGAGGCGACAGCTCCTACAATGAGCAGTTCTTC. It specifies CASSLARGDSSYNEQFF.

The DNA of the CDR3 is TGCAGCGCACGCCGGAACCTACAGGGGTATGAGCAGTTCTTC. Its translation: CSARRNLQGYEQFF. The chain recombines TRBV29-1 with TRBJ2-1; 7 positions agree with TRBD1. This CDR3 has 14 residues. Trimming removed 7 bases from V and 8 bases from J; junction bases left unmatched: 14. Looked up from germline, CDR1 is SQVTM and CDR2 is ANQGSEA.

The rearrangement joins TRBV20-1 to TRBJ2-1, with a possible D match to TRBD2 (6 bases). This CDR3 region has 12 residues. V dropped 2 bases and J dropped 12 bases, with 14 bases sitting between them. Germline V gene data show CDR1 as DFQATT and CDR2 as SNEGSKA (reference sequence). In DNA form, the CDR3 reads TGCAGTGCTAGACCTCGGGGGTTGGGGCAGTTCTTC. It is translated as CSARPRGLGQFF.

This rearrangement joins TRBV12-3 or TRBV12-4 to TRBJ1-2; D is uncertain. V gave up 5 bases and J gave up 3 bases, with 7 bases separating them. The CDR3 runs 12 residues. CDR3 in amino acids: CASSRTHYGYTF. The DNA for the CDR3 is TGTGCCAGCAGTAGGACCCACTATGGCTACACCTTC.

The chain recombines TRBV20-1 with TRBJ1-6; D uncertain. Deletions cut 5 bases from V and 13 bases from J, with 18 bases between. Germline CDR1 and CDR2: DFQATT and SNEGSKA (reference sequence). The CDR3 spans 13 residues. The CDR3 loop reads CSAPSTAGLPLHF. The CDR3 nucleotides are TGCAGTGCTCCCAGTACCGCCGGCCTTCCCCTCCACTTT.

This chain links TRBV29-1 with TRBJ2-1, with 9 bases aligning to TRBD1. The CDR3 is 14 residues long. Germline V gives CDR1 SQVTM, CDR2 ANQGSEA. With 8 bases clipped from V and 5 bases from J, the junction kept 10 bases outside the gene matches. CDR3 in amino acids: CSSRRTGANNEQFF. The CDR3 nucleotides read TGCAGCTCAAGAAGGACAGGGGCGAACAATGAGCAGTTCTTC.

The V and J genes are TRBV7-9 and TRBJ1-2; D is perhaps TRBD1 (5 bases). Germline values: CDR1 SEHNR, CDR2 FQNEAQ (reference sequence). Trimming left V 5 bases short and J 4 bases short, with 11 bases between. The CDR3 has 13 residues. The CDR3 bases are TGTGCCAGCAGCCTGGGGACCACCTATGGCTACACCTTC. It translates to CASSLGTTYGYTF.

The chain is built from TRBV25-1 and TRBJ2-1; D gene unclear. Germline V gives CDR1 MGHDK, CDR2 SYGVNS. V was clipped by 4 bases and J by 5 bases, with 6 bases between them. CDR3 length: 12 residues. The CDR3: CASSGFDNEQFF. The CDR3 coding sequence is TGTGCCAGCAGTGGTTTCGACAATGAGCAGTTCTTC.

The chain recombines TRBV14 with TRBJ2-7, with no clear D. The CDR3 consists of 12 residues. V gave up 1 base and J gave up 7 bases, with 8 bases separating them. Germline CDR1 reads SGHDN; CDR2 reads FVKESK. CDR3 DNA: TGTGCCAGCAGCCAAGGCGCCTGGGAGCAGTACTTC. This codes for CASSQGAWEQYF.

This rearrangement joins TRBV20-1 to TRBJ1-2, with D maybe TRBD1 (5 bases). Per germline, CDR1 DFQATT and CDR2 SNEGSKA (reference sequence). Trimming took 3 bases from V and 0 from J, leaving 14 bases between them. The CDR3 consists of 15 residues. The CDR3 reads CSARGEGWSNYGYTF. CDR3 nucleotide sequence: TGCAGTGCTAGGGGGGAGGGTTGGTCTAACTATGGCTACACCTTC.

This chain joins TRBV12-3 or TRBV12-4 and TRBJ2-1; 13 bases are shared with TRBD2. Losses at the gene ends were 1 base for V and 8 bases for J; bases not matched to a gene: 5. This CDR3 is 16 amino acids long. CDR3 sequence reads: CASSLDRTSGGDEQFF. CDR3 bases: TGTGCCAGCAGTTTAGATCGGACTAGCGGGGGAGATGAGCAGTTCTTC.

V usage is TRBV29-1 and J usage is TRBJ1-1; D is ambiguous. The CDR3 totals 11 residues. Germline V gene sequence: CDR1 SQVTM, CDR2 ANQGSEA. Trimming removed 7 bases from V and 2 bases from J, with 8 bases in between. The CDR3 sequence is CSGTANTEAFF. The CDR3 DNA is TGCAGCGGGACGGCAAACACTGAAGCTTTCTTT.

J is TRBJ2-1 and V is TRBV4-1; 7 bases are shared with TRBD2. Trimming at V came to 4 bases and at J to 7 bases, leaving 7 bases not matched to a gene. CDR1 MGHRA and CDR2 YSYEKL come from the germline V gene. The CDR3 totals 14 residues. CDR3: CASSRRLGGNEQFF. In DNA, the CDR3 is TGCGCCAGCAGCCGCCGACTCGGGGGGAATGAGCAGTTCTTC.

The chain links TRBV28 to TRBJ2-7; D is possibly TRBD2 (7 bases). Germline loops: CDR1 MDHEN, CDR2 SYDVKM. Trimming pared 5 bases from V and 1 base from J, leaving 9 bases between. This CDR3 has 13 residues. The CDR3 DNA follows: TGTGCCAGCAGTCGGGGGGCATCCTACGAGCAGTACTTC. Its translation: CASSRGASYEQYF.

This clonotype was seen only once. V usage is TRBV20-1 and J usage is TRBJ1-2, with D unresolved. Trimming cost V 3 bases and J 7 bases, with 6 bases left between them. Germline-derived CDR1 and CDR2 are DFQATT and SNEGSKA (reference sequence). CDR3 length: 10 residues. CDR3 DNA sequence: TGCAGTGCTAGGAGTAGTGGCTACACCTTC. Translated: CSARSSGYTF.

This rearrangement joins TRBV29-1 to TRBJ2-1; TRBD2 matches at 7 bases. The V and J ends lost 6 bases and 6 bases, in that order; junction bases with no gene match: 11. CDR1 and CDR2 from the germline V gene are SQVTM and ANQGSEA. This CDR3 has 14 residues. CDR3 sequence reads: CSVRGGSGANEQFF. In DNA, the CDR3 is TGCAGCGTAAGGGGCGGGAGTGGAGCCAATGAGCAGTTCTTC.

This clonotype was detected a few times. The CDR3 DNA reads TGTGCCAGCACTCCACCGGGGGCCTATGGCTACACCTTC. Amino acid sequence: CASTPPGAYGYTF. V and J are TRBV7-2 and TRBJ1-2, with D possibly being TRBD1 (6 bases). In germline, CDR1 is SGHTA, CDR2 FQGNSA. This CDR3 contains 13 residues. V lost 7 bases and J 4 bases, leaving 13 bases between the germline ends. The full variable domain, its missing parts supplied by reference TRBV7-2 and TRBJ1-2, is GAGVSQSPSNKVTEKGKDVELRCDPISGHTALYWYRQSLGQGLEFLIYFQGNSAPDKSGLPSDRFSAERTGGSVSTLTIQRTQQEDSAVYLCASTPPGAYGYTFGSGTRLTVV.

The chain uses TRBV29-1 and TRBJ2-7, with a weak D call TRBD2 (7 bases). The germline gives CDR1 SQVTM, CDR2 ANQGSEA. This CDR3 has 12 residues. Trimming stripped 7 bases from V and 4 bases from J, with 14 bases between. In DNA form, the CDR3 reads TGCAGCGCCGGGGCGGGGGCGTACGAGCAGTACTTC. Amino acid sequence: CSAGAGAYEQYF.

CDR3 DNA: TGTGCCACAGGGACAGGGGCTACAGATACGCAGTATTTT. Translated, it gives CATGTGATDTQYF. The chain uses TRBV24-1 and TRBJ2-3, with 10 nucleotides matching TRBD1. There are 13 residues in the CDR3. Germline CDR1 and CDR2: KGHDR and SFDVKD. The trim removed 10 bases at V and 3 bases at J, leaving 3 bases unmatched.

The rearrangement uses TRBV27 and TRBJ1-2; TRBD1 aligns across 7 bases. Germline V gene lookup returns CDR1 MNHEY and CDR2 SMNVEV (reference sequence). The CDR3 spans 15 residues. With V trimmed by 4 bases and J by 10 bases, 15 bases remained unmatched. The CDR3 nucleotides are TGTGCCAGCAGTTACTCCGCACAGGGGATTATCGACTACACCTTC. Translation: CASSYSAQGIIDYTF.

This sequence joins TRBV28 and TRBJ2-2; D might be TRBD1 (6 bases). The CDR3 loop spans 15 amino acids. V lost 3 bases to trimming and J lost 1 base, with 9 bases between them. Germline V gives CDR1 MDHEN, CDR2 SYDVKM. In nucleotides, the CDR3 is TGTGCCAGCAGTTTTTTGGACAGGAACACCGGGGAGCTGTTTTTT. Translation gives CASSFLDRNTGELFF.